The present T cell receptor beta chain was sequenced within a study of a mutant IDH1 vaccine in newly diagnosed glioma. This clone was detected only once. Trimming stripped 4 bases from V and 0 bases from J, with 16 bases between. The CDR3 contains 16 residues. Germline V gene lookup returns CDR1 SGHRS and CDR2 YFSETQ. Assay used: immunoSEQ multiplex PCR; TCRdb lists only in-frame clones, some missing. The data hold roughly 84,000 clones, with over 75% observed a single time. Indicated time point: baseline, week 1 (first vaccination visit). The treatment is: pre-vaccination baseline after standard-of-care therapy.

This sequence originates from a man aged 35 to 55 with glioma. Some clones in this sample may be carry-over from other donors' samples. This sequence joins TRBV5-1 and TRBJ2-5; maybe TRBD2 (6 bases). The specimen comprised PBMCs, sampled from a glioma patient treated with radiotherapy, temozolomide or both. The CDR3: CASSPGTAGYQETQYF. The CDR3 DNA reads as TGCGCCAGCAGCCCCGGGACTGCCGGGTACCAAGAGACCCAGTACTTC. Full variable domain (remainder filled in from reference TRBV5-1 and TRBJ2-5): KAGVTQTPRYLIKTRGQQVTLSCSPISGHRSVSWYQQTPGQGLQFLFEYFSETQRNKGNFPGRFSGRQFSNSRSEMNVSTLELGDSALYLCASSPGTAGYQETQYFGPGTRLLVL.